These 12 T cell receptor beta chains came from one sample sequenced in a study of T cells in Graves' hyperthyroidism and ophthalmopathy. It was RNA transcripts that yielded the amplified TCR beta CDR3 regions. HTBI primers were used for first-round RT-PCR of the TCR CDR3. TCRdb used MiXCR to reprocess the multiplex PCR reads, holding one entry per CDR3 protein. Of more than 500,000 distinct CDR3 sequences in the sample, about 15% were seen once. The sequencing sample was made of blood. The receptors come from a woman aged 25 to 39 with Graves' ophthalmopathy.

This clonotype has a count of ten or more. The rearrangement uses TRBV18 and TRBJ2-5; D ambiguous. From germline, CDR1 is KGHSH and CDR2 LQKENI. Trimming removed 6 bases from V and 4 bases from J, with 6 bases in between. This CDR3 has 11 amino acids. The CDR3 loop is CASSGGETQYF. DNA for the CDR3: TGTGCCAGCTCTGGTGGAGAGACCCAGTACTTC.

The chain carries TRBV4-3 and TRBJ2-7; a possible D gene is TRBD1 (6 bases). Trimming stripped 4 bases from V and 0 bases from J, with 16 bases between. Germline V gene data show CDR1 as LGHNA and CDR2 as YSLEER. The CDR3 covers 16 residues. In DNA form, the CDR3 reads TGCGCCAGCAGCCCCCAACATACAGGGAGCTCCTACGAGCAGTACTTC. Translation: CASSPQHTGSSYEQYF.

This clonotype was seen at least ten times. The chain couples TRBV20-1 to TRBJ2-1, with 10 bases matching TRBD2. Germline values: CDR1 DFQATT, CDR2 SNEGSKA (reference sequence). The CDR3 is 12 amino acids. With 3 bases clipped from V and 7 bases from J, the junction kept 0 bases outside the gene matches. DNA of the CDR3: TGCAGTGCTAGTAGCGGGAGGAATGAGCAGTTCTTC. Residues: CSASSGRNEQFF.

The chain is built from TRBV19 and TRBJ2-7; D uncertain. This CDR3 spans 13 amino acids. Germline V gene sequence: CDR1 LNHDA, CDR2 SQIVND (reference sequence). The V and J ends lost 1 base and 3 bases respectively, with 7 bases between them. The CDR3 here is CASSIVIDYEQYF. CDR3 nucleotide sequence: TGTGCCAGTAGTATAGTGATCGACTACGAGCAGTACTTC.

This clonotype was seen many times. The chain combines TRBV10-3 with TRBJ2-7; the match to TRBD2 covers 12 bases. The CDR3 runs to 17 residues. CDR1 is ENHRY, CDR2 SYGVKD, per germline. V gave up 6 bases and J gave up 5 bases; unmatched junction bases: 14. CDR3 loop: CAISQLLLAGGRDEQYF. The CDR3 DNA is TGTGCCATCAGCCAATTGTTACTAGCGGGAGGACGTGACGAGCAGTACTTC.

This clonotype has just a few counts. The J gene is TRBJ1-2, the V gene TRBV7-9; a possible D gene is TRBD1 (6 bases). V was shortened by 5 bases and J by 7 bases, with 11 bases between the two germline ends. Germline assignment: CDR1 SEHNR and CDR2 FQNEAQ (reference sequence). The CDR3 has 12 amino acids. The CDR3 sequence is CASSTETGGYTF. DNA for the CDR3: TGTGCCAGCAGCACCGAGACAGGTGGCTACACCTTC.

This chain connects TRBV4-3 to TRBJ2-3, with TRBD2 matching over 7 bases. Germline lookup yields CDR1 LGHNA and CDR2 YSLEER. The CDR3 has 17 amino acids. The trim removed 0 bases at V and 4 bases at J, leaving 10 bases unmatched. Here the CDR3 reads CASSQDGTTRPSDTQYF. CDR3 coding DNA: TGCGCCAGCAGCCAAGATGGGACTACCCGACCTTCAGATACGCAGTATTTT.

This clonotype was detected ten times or more. Sequence at one end of the junction differs from germline and may be a read error. The chain carries TRBV6-6 and TRBJ2-3, with 7 bases aligning to TRBD2. Germline CDR1 and CDR2: MNHNY and SVGAGI (reference sequence). CDR3 length: 14 amino acids. CDR3 residues: CASSYSYREDMQYF. CDR3 nucleotide sequence: TGTGCCAGCAGTTACTCGTACCGGGAGGATATGCAGTATTTT.

The J gene is TRBJ2-6, the V gene TRBV6-1; TRBD2 matches 11 bases. Germline values: CDR1 MNHNS, CDR2 SASEGT. There are 19 residues in the CDR3. Trimming took 3 bases from V and 1 from J; bases not matched to a gene: 8. The CDR3 region has the DNA TGTGCCAGCAGTGACCAACTAGCGGGAGAATGGTCTGGGGCCAACGTCCTGACTTTC. Encoded protein: CASSDQLAGEWSGANVLTF.

In this sample, this clonotype turned up many times. The chain combines TRBV5-1 with TRBJ2-3; D possibly corresponds to TRBD2 (6 bases). The germline CDR1 and CDR2 sequences are SGHRS and YFSETQ. V was shortened by 4 bases and J by 2 bases, with 20 bases between the two germline ends. The CDR3 is 17 residues long. CDR3 bases: TGCGCCAGCAGCGGTGTAACCGGGACTCCTTCCACAGATACGCAGTATTTT. It is translated as CASSGVTGTPSTDTQYF.

This chain uses TRBV9 with TRBJ2-7; 8 bases line up with TRBD2. The V and J ends lost 0 bases and 6 bases, in that order; junction bases with no gene match: 2. Germline CDR1 and CDR2: SGDLS and YYNGEE. CDR3 length: 13 residues. The CDR3 loop is CASSVAGGSEQYF. CDR3 sequence (DNA): TGTGCCAGCAGCGTAGCGGGAGGGTCCGAGCAGTACTTC.

This clonotype appeared many times. The rearrangement uses TRBV19 and TRBJ2-6; no reliable D call. The CDR3 length is 15 residues. From germline, CDR1 is LNHDA and CDR2 SQIVND (reference sequence). The ends were cut back, 6 bases at V and 1 base at J, with 10 bases in the middle. CDR3 loop: CASSQIRSGANVLTF. CDR3 DNA sequence: TGTGCCAGTAGCCAAATAAGGTCTGGGGCCAACGTCCTGACTTTC.